This T cell receptor beta chain came from a study of blood T cell repertoires in COVID-19. At the level of the study: The United States, Italy and Spain provided the acute and convalescent COVID-19 samples. Sample material is recorded as cDNA or gDNA derived from T cells, B-cell-depleted T cells, or PBMCs.

Germline V gene sequence: CDR1 ENHRY, CDR2 SYGVKD. V was clipped by 6 bases and J by 5 bases, with 23 bases between them. The CDR3 sequence is 16 residues long. Original handling: From reference gene primer amplification, estimates of nucleated cell counts were derived. This table comes from immunoSEQ multiplex PCR, and its TCRdb copy is limited to in-frame clones, with some not included. V, J and clone size derive from that table, while D and trimming were established from the DNA sequence. The sample lists 15,000 to 20,000 clones; around 86% were seen once. The sequence was obtained from a man aged 65-85 years with acute or convalescent COVID-19. Source material: peripheral blood. The chain couples TRBV10-3 to TRBJ2-7; no definite D call. The CDR3, as DNA: TGTGCCATCAGGAGTAGCATCAACTCCCCGAGGAACGAGCAGTACTTC. The encoded protein is CAIRSSINSPRNEQYF.